The clone carrying this T cell receptor beta chain was observed once. This sample is drawn from a study of PD-L1 blockade in urothelial cancer. Study summary: Treatment start was followed by blood analysis at 3 weeks (second dose) and again at 6 weeks. Peripheral blood specimens exhibited a median yield of around 130,000 T cells.

Clones were read by immunoSEQ multiplex PCR, and TCRdb kept only the in-frame ones, dropping some. The repertoire consists of tens of thousands of clones, with 86% occurring once and the leading ten covering 16%. The source is a man aged 55 to 70 with urothelial cancer. Sequencing was performed on PBMCs, taken around atezolizumab (anti-PD-L1) treatment.

CDR3 amino acids: CASSLVFGTGGSYNEQFF. CDR3 DNA sequence: TGTGCCAGCAGCTTAGTTTTTGGGACAGGGGGCTCCTACAATGAGCAGTTCTTC. This chain links TRBV11-3 with TRBJ2-1; TRBD1 matches at 11 bases. J gave up 0 bases and V 1 base, and 5 bases lay outside the gene matches. Germline CDR1 is SGHNT and CDR2 is YENEEA. This CDR3 is built from 18 residues.